This passage covers 22 T cell receptor beta chains from one sample sequenced in a study of shared clonotypes between healthy human individuals. The method was immunoSEQ multiplex PCR; TCRdb's version includes in-frame clones alone and lacks a portion of them. Here the sample spans around 2,100,000 clones, about 95% being singletons. Selected positively for CCR7 and CD45RO-negative, naive CD8 cells excluded terminally differentiated effector memory CD45RA+ cells. Sample: naive CD8+ T cells sorted from blood. The source is a young man in good health.

The chain is built from TRBV11-2 and TRBJ2-5; TRBD2 agrees at 11 bases. Trimming at V came to 5 bases and at J to 5 bases, leaving 10 bases not matched to a gene. This CDR3 has 16 amino acids. Germline V gene lookup returns CDR1 SGHAT and CDR2 FQNNGV. The CDR3 nucleotides read TGTGCCAGCAGCCCGTGGACTAGCGGGTATGGGGAGACCCAGTACTTC. Encoded protein: CASSPWTSGYGETQYF.

The V gene is TRBV6-5, the J gene TRBJ2-3; 7 nucleotides match TRBD2. Germline V CDR1 and CDR2: MNHEY, SVGAGI. The CDR3 covers 15 residues. V shed 3 bases, J shed 3 bases, and the junction held 6 bases outside the gene matches. CDR3 loop: CASSYMGGGTDTQYF. DNA for the CDR3: TGTGCCAGCAGTTATATGGGCGGGGGAACAGATACGCAGTATTTT.

This clone has a single count. The sample contains more than one DNA sequence encoding this CDR3. The chain uses TRBV7-9 and TRBJ2-2, with a possible D match to TRBD2 (6 bases). Deletions cut 3 bases from V and 4 bases from J, with 6 bases between. The CDR3 is 13 amino acids. Germline V gives CDR1 SEHNR, CDR2 FQNEAQ (reference sequence). The CDR3 bases are TGTGCCAGCAGCTTCGGGAGCACCGGGGAGCTGTTTTTT. Its translation: CASSFGSTGELFF.

The chain uses TRBV6-5 and TRBJ1-2; D perhaps matches TRBD1 (5 bases). Germline CDR1 reads MNHEY; CDR2 reads SVGAGI. V lost 3 bases, J lost 4 bases, and 15 bases lay in between. This CDR3 has 15 residues. The CDR3 sequence is CASSYGGATFYGYTF. The CDR3 coding sequence is TGTGCCAGCAGTTATGGCGGGGCCACCTTCTATGGCTACACCTTC.

The rearrangement joins TRBV7-9 to TRBJ2-7; the D gene could be TRBD1 or TRBD2 (7 bases each). The CDR3 sequence is 15 residues long. V dropped 1 base and J dropped 3 bases, with 13 bases sitting between them. Germline values: CDR1 SEHNR, CDR2 FQNEAQ (reference sequence). The CDR3 reads CASSLGEGANYEQYF. In DNA, the CDR3 is TGTGCCAGCAGCTTAGGGGAGGGGGCGAACTACGAGCAGTACTTC.

Regarding this clone: Other DNA sequences in the sample encode the same CDR3. The chain combines TRBV27 with TRBJ2-7; maybe TRBD2 (6 bases). Germline-derived CDR1 and CDR2 are MNHEY and SMNVEV (reference sequence). Deletions cut 2 bases from V and 1 base from J, with 9 bases between. The length of the CDR3 is 14 residues. As DNA, the CDR3 is TGTGCCAGCAGTTTAGCGGGGCCGTCCTACGAGCAGTACTTC. This translates into CASSLAGPSYEQYF.

The table lists this clone with a count of one. The chain couples TRBV27 to TRBJ2-3, with a weak D call TRBD2 (6 bases). The V gene's germline CDR1 is MNHEY and CDR2 SMNVEV (reference sequence). The CDR3 covers 15 residues. The V gene lost 3 bases and the J gene lost 0 bases, with 10 bases spanning the gap. Written as DNA, the CDR3 is TGTGCCAGCAGTTTTTCGGGGGATAGCACAGATACGCAGTATTTT. Protein: CASSFSGDSTDTQYF.

V and J are TRBV7-9 and TRBJ2-2; D not resolved. Between the trimmed V and J ends, which lost 7 bases and 8 bases, there was a span of 8 bases. The germline V gene encodes CDR1 SEHNR and CDR2 FQNEAQ (reference sequence). The CDR3 covers 11 residues. The CDR3 bases are TGTGCCAGCACCTCGCTGGGGGAGCTGTTTTTT. Translating gives CASTSLGELFF.

DNA for the CDR3: TGTGCCTGGAGTGTAGAGGGGGGGGCTCACTCTGGAAACACCATATATTTT. Amino acid sequence: CAWSVEGGAHSGNTIYF. The V gene is TRBV30, the J gene TRBJ1-3; D might be TRBD1 (6 bases). V was pared by 0 bases and J by 0 bases, with 15 bases between. CDR1 and CDR2 (germline): GTSNPN, SVGIG (reference sequence). This CDR3 is 17 amino acids long.

V is TRBV11-2 and J is TRBJ2-7; possibly TRBD2 for D (5 bases). Per the germline V gene, CDR1 is SGHAT and CDR2 is FQNNGV. The CDR3 runs 15 residues. Trimming pared 5 bases from V and 1 base from J, leaving 15 bases between. The CDR3 loop is CASSGDAGLSYEQYF. Written as DNA, the CDR3 is TGTGCCAGCAGCGGAGATGCGGGCTTATCCTACGAGCAGTACTTC.

The J gene is TRBJ2-1, the V gene TRBV27, with D possibly TRBD2 on 5 matching bases. Germline V CDR1 and CDR2: MNHEY, SMNVEV (reference sequence). CDR3 length equals 15 residues. The germline V and J ends were trimmed by 7 bases and 2 bases, with 15 bases remaining between them. The CDR3 coding sequence is TGTGCCAGCAATGGGGTGCCGAGGGCCTACAATGAGCAGTTCTTC. It codes for CASNGVPRAYNEQFF.

This chain connects TRBV6-6 to TRBJ1-5; a weak D match, TRBD1 (5 bases). Germline V CDR1 and CDR2: MNHNY, SVGAGI (reference sequence). The CDR3 consists of 16 residues. V gave up 9 bases and J gave up 0 bases, with 18 bases separating them. This chain's CDR3 is CASFLGVLSSNQPQHF. The CDR3 DNA is TGTGCCAGTTTCCTGGGGGTGCTCTCTAGCAATCAGCCCCAGCATTTT.

The CDR3 spells CASSPRTGKDNGYTF. The CDR3 nucleotides are TGTGCCAGCAGCCCTCGGACAGGAAAAGATAATGGCTACACCTTC. The rearrangement uses TRBV9 and TRBJ1-2; 7 positions match TRBD1. CDR3 length equals 15 residues. Germline CDR1 reads SGDLS; CDR2 reads YYNGEE. The ends lost 4 bases at V and 6 bases at J; junction bases unmatched: 12.

This sequence joins TRBV27 and TRBJ1-5, with a weak D call TRBD1 (6 bases). Germline-derived CDR1 and CDR2 are MNHEY and SMNVEV (reference sequence). V lost 5 bases and J lost 0, with 11 bases in between. The CDR3 runs 15 residues. The CDR3 sequence is CASSAQGNSNQPQHF. The CDR3 DNA reads as TGTGCCAGCAGTGCCCAGGGGAATAGCAATCAGCCCCAGCATTTT.

This chain connects TRBV27 to TRBJ2-1; 7 bases match TRBD1. Germline V lookup: CDR1 MNHEY, CDR2 SMNVEV (reference sequence). CDR3 length: 17 amino acids. V was pared by 5 bases and J by 0 bases, with 10 bases of the junction left unmatched. CDR3 sequence: CASSTPYPGGSYNEQFF. The CDR3, as DNA: TGTGCCAGCAGTACCCCCTACCCAGGGGGCTCCTACAATGAGCAGTTCTTC.

The gene calls are TRBV4-1 and TRBJ1-4; 7 nucleotides agree with TRBD1. CDR1 is MGHRA and CDR2 is YSYEKL in the germline V gene. The CDR3 covers 14 residues. The V segment lost 3 bases and the J segment 8 bases; nucleotides outside the gene matches: 6. Here the CDR3 reads CASSHDREREKLFF. CDR3 coding DNA: TGCGCCAGCAGCCACGACAGGGAAAGGGAAAAACTGTTTTTT.

CDR3 loop: CASSLDRWSNYGYTF. CDR3 nucleotide sequence: TGTGCCAGCAGCTTGGACCGTTGGTCTAACTATGGCTACACCTTC. The chain combines TRBV5-4 with TRBJ1-2; D is uncertain. Germline V gene sequence: CDR1 SGHNT, CDR2 YYREEE (reference sequence). Between the trimmed V and J ends, which lost 0 bases and 0 bases, there was a span of 9 bases. The CDR3 runs 15 residues.

To note about this clone: Other DNA sequences of this sample code for an identical CDR3. This chain joins TRBV27 and TRBJ2-3, with 8 nucleotides matching TRBD1. V dropped 8 bases and J dropped 0; count of bases not matched to a gene: 4. Germline CDR1 is MNHEY and CDR2 is SMNVEV (reference sequence). CDR3 size: 14 residues. CDR3 protein: CASSDRGSTDTQYF. In DNA form, the CDR3 reads TGTGCCAGCTCAGACAGGGGAAGCACAGATACGCAGTATTTT.

This clone was counted between two and nine times. V gene TRBV29-1 combines with J gene TRBJ2-3; TRBD2 matches 8 bases. Trimming cost V 3 bases and J 4 bases; bases outside gene matches: 6. There are 14 residues in the CDR3. CDR1 is SQVTM, CDR2 ANQGSEA, per germline. This CDR3 is CSVEAGSGADTQYF. Here the CDR3 DNA reads TGCAGCGTTGAGGCCGGTAGCGGGGCAGATACGCAGTATTTT.

The rearrangement joins TRBV28 to TRBJ1-2, with D possibly being TRBD1 (6 bases). Looked up from germline, CDR1 is MDHEN and CDR2 is SYDVKM. This CDR3 is 15 amino acids long. V was cut by 7 bases and J by 5 bases, with 20 bases left in between. As DNA, the CDR3 is TGTGCCAGCACCCAAACCGGGGGCGGGGGGTATGGCTACACCTTC. It specifies CASTQTGGGGYGYTF.

A note on this clone: The sample has other DNA sequences that encode this CDR3 too. The chain is built from TRBV15 and TRBJ2-7; D gene uncertain. This CDR3 comprises 15 residues. Trimming took off 0 bases at V and 0 bases at J, with 9 bases between the two ends. Germline assignment: CDR1 LNHNV and CDR2 YYDKDF (reference sequence). CDR3 sequence: CATSRDSASSYEQYF. The CDR3 bases are TGTGCCACCAGCAGAGATAGTGCGAGCTCCTACGAGCAGTACTTC. Drawing the rest from reference TRBV15 and TRBJ2-7, the complete variable domain is DAMVIQNPRYQVTQFGKPVTLSCSQTLNHNVMYWYQQKSSQAPKLLFHYYDKDFNNEADTPDNFQSRRPNTSFCFLDIRSPGLGDTAMYLCATSRDSASSYEQYFGPGTRLTVT.

The J gene is TRBJ2-5, the V gene TRBV9; TRBD1 matches 8 bases. The CDR3 loop spans 16 amino acids. Germline V gene lookup returns CDR1 SGDLS and CDR2 YYNGEE. Trimming cost V 2 bases and J 4 bases; bases outside gene matches: 10. The CDR3 protein is CASSVSSGGVAETQYF. CDR3 nucleotides: TGTGCCAGCAGCGTGTCCTCAGGGGGCGTAGCAGAGACCCAGTACTTC. Looking up the rest from reference TRBV9 and TRBJ2-5 gives the full variable domain: DSGVTQTPKHLITATGQRVTLRCSPRSGDLSVYWYQQSLDQGLQFLIQYYNGEERAKGNILERFSAQQFPDLHSELNLSSLELGDSALYFCASSVSSGGVAETQYFGPGTRLLVL.